The rows below give T cell receptor beta chains drawn from one sample of a study of blood T cells in healthy people across ages. TCRdb independently ran MiXCR on the 5' RACE reads; one entry per CDR3 protein. Found here are about 400,000 distinct CDR3 sequences, 45% to 65% of them singletons; the top ten hold roughly 51%. Sequencing was performed on blood. All receptors derive from a man aged 55 to 70 in good health. Both conserved end residues are trimmed from each CDR3. Fields, in order: J gene, V gene, CDR3 protein.

>-|TRBV5-6
ASSQGNSYEQY
>TRBJ2-3|TRBV3-1
ASSQDWGRSSTDTQY
>TRBJ1-4|TRBV5-1
ASSLMPLGEKLF
>TRBJ2-7|TRBV27
ASSLSKVGLSTYEQY
>TRBJ2-1|TRBV6-6
ASSYSGGSRPNEQF
>TRBJ2-1|TRBV7-3
ASSLTSGEQF
>TRBJ2-1|TRBV2
ASSELAGGYNEQF
>TRBJ1-4|TRBV4-3
ASSKGAARTTNEKLF
>-|TRBV11-2
ASSLARVGETQY
>TRBJ2-3|TRBV20-1
SASRPGVSTDTQY
>TRBJ2-7|TRBV28
ASSSTGGNSYEQY
>TRBJ2-7|TRBV29-1
SGRTGFEQY
>TRBJ2-5|TRBV6-2/TRBV6-3
ASSYGGEMRRETQY
>TRBJ2-7|TRBV6-5
ASKMGGSYEQY
>TRBJ2-7|TRBV29-1
SVGTGVNEQY
>TRBJ2-1|TRBV19
ASSIVDSAAGNEQF
>TRBJ2-5|TRBV5-1
ASSLATGPQETQY
>TRBJ2-3|TRBV12-3/TRBV12-4
ASSLSSGPRDTQY
>TRBJ1-5|TRBV7-2
ASSPGGGRALGTQH
>TRBJ2-7|TRBV9
ASSVGGSLTYEQY
>TRBJ2-3|TRBV20-1
SAPKDIGSFTDTQY
>TRBJ2-4|TRBV5-5
ASSRTGGIGRNIQY
>-|TRBV7-3
ASSLWTGSYEQY
>TRBJ2-5|TRBV24-1
ATSDPSGLEGGDEQY